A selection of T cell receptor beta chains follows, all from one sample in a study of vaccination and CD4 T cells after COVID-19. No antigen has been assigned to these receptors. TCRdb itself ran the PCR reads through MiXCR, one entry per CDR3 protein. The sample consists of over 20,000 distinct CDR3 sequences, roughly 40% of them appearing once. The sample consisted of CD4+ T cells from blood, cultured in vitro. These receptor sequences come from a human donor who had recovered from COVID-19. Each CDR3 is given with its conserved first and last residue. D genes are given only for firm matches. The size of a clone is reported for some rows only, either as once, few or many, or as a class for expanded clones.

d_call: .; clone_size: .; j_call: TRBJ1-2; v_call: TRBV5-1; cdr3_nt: TGCGCCAGCAGCTTGGGCCGGGACAAAGACGACTATGGCTACACCTTC; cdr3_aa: CASSLGRDKDDYGYTF
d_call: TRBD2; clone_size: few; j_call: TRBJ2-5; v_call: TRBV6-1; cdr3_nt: TGTGCCAGCAGTGTGGTAGCGGGGGGAGGGCAAGAGACCCAGTACTTC; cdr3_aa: CASSVVAGGGQETQYF
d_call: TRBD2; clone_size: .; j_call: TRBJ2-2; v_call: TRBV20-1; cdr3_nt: TGCAGTGCTATGGGACTAGCGGGAGGGCCTTCGAACACCGGGGAGCTGTTTTTT; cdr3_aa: CSAMGLAGGPSNTGELFF
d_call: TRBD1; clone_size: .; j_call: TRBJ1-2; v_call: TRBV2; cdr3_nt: TGTGCCAGCAGTGGGACAGGGAGCGTGGATGGCTACACCTTC; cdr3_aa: CASSGTGSVDGYTF
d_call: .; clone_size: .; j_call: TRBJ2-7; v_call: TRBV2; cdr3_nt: TGTGCCAGCAGTGTTGGCAGGGAAAGTTTCGAGCAGTACTTC; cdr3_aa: CASSVGRESFEQYF
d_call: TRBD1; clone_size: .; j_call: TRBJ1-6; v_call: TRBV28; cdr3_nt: TGTGGGCACACAGGGGGCGTTAATTCACCCCTCCACTTT; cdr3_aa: CGHTGGVNSPLHF
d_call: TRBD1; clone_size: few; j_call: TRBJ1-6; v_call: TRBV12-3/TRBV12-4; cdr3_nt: TGTGCCAGCAGTTTACGGGGACTTACAGGGGAGAATTCACCCCTCCACTTT; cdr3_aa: CASSLRGLTGENSPLHF
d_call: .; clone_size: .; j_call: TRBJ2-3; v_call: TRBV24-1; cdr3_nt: TGTGCCACCAGTGACCCGACTGTTCTTAAGACAGATACGCAGTATTTT; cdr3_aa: CATSDPTVLKTDTQYF
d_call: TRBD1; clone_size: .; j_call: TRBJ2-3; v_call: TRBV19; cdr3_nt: TGTGCCAGTAGTAACCGGGGGACAGGGGGCAATCGGGTGGGCACAGATACGCAGTATTTT; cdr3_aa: CASSNRGTGGNRVGTDTQYF
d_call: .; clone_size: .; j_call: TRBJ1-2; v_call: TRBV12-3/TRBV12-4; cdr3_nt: TGTGCCAGCAGTTTAGTTACAGGGCTATCTAGGAGTGGCTACACCTTC; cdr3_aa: CASSLVTGLSRSGYTF
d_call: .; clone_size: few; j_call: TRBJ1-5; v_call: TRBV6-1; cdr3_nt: TGTGCCAGCAGTGTGGAGATGGGGCCAAGGCCCCAGCATTTT; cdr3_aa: CASSVEMGPRPQHF
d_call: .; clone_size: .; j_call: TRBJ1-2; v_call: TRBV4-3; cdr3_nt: TGCGCCAGCAGCCAAGAGGGACGGGGCAGGGCGGGCTACACCTTC; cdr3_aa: CASSQEGRGRAGYTF
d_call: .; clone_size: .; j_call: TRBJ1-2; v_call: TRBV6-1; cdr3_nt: TGTGCCAGCCAAGGGAGGCTAGATGGCTACACCTTC; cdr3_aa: CASQGRLDGYTF
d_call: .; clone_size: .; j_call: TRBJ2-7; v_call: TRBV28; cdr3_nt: TGTGCCAGCAGCGTGACGATCAAGCAGTACTTC; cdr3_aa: CASSVTIKQYF
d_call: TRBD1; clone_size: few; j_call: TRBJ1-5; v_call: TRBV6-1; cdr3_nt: TGTGCCAGCAGTGAATTCTGGACAGGGCTAAGCGGCAATCAGCCCCAGCATTTT; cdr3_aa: CASSEFWTGLSGNQPQHF
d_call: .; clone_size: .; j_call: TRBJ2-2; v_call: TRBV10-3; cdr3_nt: TGTGCCATCAAAGAGGGGGGGACCGGGGAGCTGTTTTTT; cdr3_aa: CAIKEGGTGELFF
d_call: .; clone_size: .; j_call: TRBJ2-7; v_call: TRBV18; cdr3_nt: TGTGCCAGCTCACCGACAGTCTTAAGCTCCTACGAGCAGTACTTC; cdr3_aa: CASSPTVLSSYEQYF
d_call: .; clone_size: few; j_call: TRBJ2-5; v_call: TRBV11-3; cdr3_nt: TGTGCCAGCAGTTCTACAGGGTATGAGACCCAGTACTTC; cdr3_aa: CASSSTGYETQYF
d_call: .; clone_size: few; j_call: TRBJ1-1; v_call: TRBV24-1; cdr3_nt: TGTGCCACCAGGCCTCGGGGCGGCGACACTGAAGCTTTCTTT; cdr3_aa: CATRPRGGDTEAFF
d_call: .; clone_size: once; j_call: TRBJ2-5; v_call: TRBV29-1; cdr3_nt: TGCAGCGTTGGAGAGGGCCAAGAGACCCAGTACTTC; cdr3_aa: CSVGEGQETQYF
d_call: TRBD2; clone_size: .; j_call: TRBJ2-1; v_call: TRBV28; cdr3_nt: TGTGCCAGCATGGGGGTAGCGGGAGGTGGCTCCTACAATGAGCAGTTCTTC; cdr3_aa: CASMGVAGGGSYNEQFF
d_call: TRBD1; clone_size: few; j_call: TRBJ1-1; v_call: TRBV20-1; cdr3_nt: TGCAGTGCTAGAGATCCGACAGGGAGGGGGACTGAAGCTTTCTTT; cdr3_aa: CSARDPTGRGTEAFF
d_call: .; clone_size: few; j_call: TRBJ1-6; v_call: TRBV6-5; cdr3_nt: TGTGCCAGCAGTTACTCCTTTCGACGGGGTGATAATTCACCCCTCCACTTT; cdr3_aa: CASSYSFRRGDNSPLHF
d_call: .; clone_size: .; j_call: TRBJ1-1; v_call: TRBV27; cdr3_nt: TGTGCCAGCAGTTTATCGTTCGGGCAGATAAACACTGAAGCTTTCTTT; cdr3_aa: CASSLSFGQINTEAFF